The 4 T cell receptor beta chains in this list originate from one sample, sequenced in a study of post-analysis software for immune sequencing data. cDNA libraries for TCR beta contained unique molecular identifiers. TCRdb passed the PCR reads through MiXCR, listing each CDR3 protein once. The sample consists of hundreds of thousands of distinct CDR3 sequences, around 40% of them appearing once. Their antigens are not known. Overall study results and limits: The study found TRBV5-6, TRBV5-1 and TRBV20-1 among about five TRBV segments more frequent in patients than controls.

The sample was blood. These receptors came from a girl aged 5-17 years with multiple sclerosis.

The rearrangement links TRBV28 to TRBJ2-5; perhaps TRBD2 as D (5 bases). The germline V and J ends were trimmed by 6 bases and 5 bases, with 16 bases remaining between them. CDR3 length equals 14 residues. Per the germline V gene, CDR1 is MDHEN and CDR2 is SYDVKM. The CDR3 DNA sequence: TGTGCCAGCAGCGTTCTTACTAGTCGGGAGACCCAGTACTTC. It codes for CASSVLTSRETQYF.

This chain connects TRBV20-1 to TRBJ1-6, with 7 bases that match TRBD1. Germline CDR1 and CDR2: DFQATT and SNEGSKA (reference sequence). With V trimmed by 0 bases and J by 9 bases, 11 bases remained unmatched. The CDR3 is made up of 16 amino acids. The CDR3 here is CSARDPYRGRGSPLHF. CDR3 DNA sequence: TGCAGTGCTAGAGATCCCTACAGGGGTCGAGGTTCACCCCTCCACTTT.

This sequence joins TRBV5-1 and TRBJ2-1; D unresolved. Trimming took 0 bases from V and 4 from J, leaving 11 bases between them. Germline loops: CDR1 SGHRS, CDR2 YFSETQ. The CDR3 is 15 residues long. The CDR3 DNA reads TGCGCCAGCAGCTTGGTCTCGCGTTTTTACAATGAGCAGTTCTTC. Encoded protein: CASSLVSRFYNEQFF.

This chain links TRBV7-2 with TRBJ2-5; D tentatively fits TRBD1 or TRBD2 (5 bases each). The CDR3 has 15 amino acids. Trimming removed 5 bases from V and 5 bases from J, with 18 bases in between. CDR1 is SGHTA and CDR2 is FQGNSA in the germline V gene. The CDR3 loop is CASSEGMYRKETQYF. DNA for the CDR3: TGTGCCAGCAGCGAGGGGATGTATCGTAAGGAGACCCAGTACTTC.